This T cell receptor beta chain was profiled in a study of cytomegalovirus exposure and HLA in healthy donors. V lost 0 bases to trimming and J lost 9 bases; unmatched junction nucleotides: 7. This CDR3 has 15 residues. Germline V gene sequence: CDR1 SGDLS, CDR2 YYNGEE. About this clone itself: Its antigen is unknown.

PCR primers comprised 60 Vbeta and 13 Jbeta primers. Authors' data handling: Later, some 79 million unique TCR beta chains were counted in an analysis, and some 9.9 million of them were shared. Generated by immunoSEQ multiplex PCR, the TCRdb table keeps only in-frame clones and is missing some. V, J and clone size are taken as reported in that table, and D and trimming were inferred from the DNA itself. The data show about 150,000 clones, less than 85% seen once. Study outcomes and limitations: When analyzed later, a missense DCLRE1C variant was found to be linked to TCR beta V- and J-gene trimming. The classifier reportedly diagnosed cytomegalovirus status with high specificity and sensitivity.

The chain combines TRBV9 with TRBJ2-1, with 9 bases matching TRBD2. Sequenced input: PBMCs. The receptor was derived from a woman in her 50s in good health and CMV-seropositive. The CDR3 loop is CASSVDSGGRGEQFF. CDR3 in DNA: TGTGCCAGCAGCGTAGATAGCGGGGGAAGGGGTGAGCAGTTCTTC.